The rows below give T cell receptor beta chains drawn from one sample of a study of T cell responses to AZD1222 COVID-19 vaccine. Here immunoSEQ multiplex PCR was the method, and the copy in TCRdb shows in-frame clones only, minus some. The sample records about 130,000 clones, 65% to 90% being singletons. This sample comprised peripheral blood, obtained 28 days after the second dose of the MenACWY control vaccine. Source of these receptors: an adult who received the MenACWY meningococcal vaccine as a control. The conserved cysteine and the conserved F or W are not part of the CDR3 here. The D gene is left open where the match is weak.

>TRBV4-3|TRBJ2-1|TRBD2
ASSQGGANNEQF
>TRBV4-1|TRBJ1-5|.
ASSPGRAGVLVNQPQH
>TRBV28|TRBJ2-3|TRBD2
ASRPTSGGLDTQY
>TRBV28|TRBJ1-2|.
ASSLGGKYGYT
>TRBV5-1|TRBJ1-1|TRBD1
ASSLGSTGGTEAF
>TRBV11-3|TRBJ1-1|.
ASSLQVGLNTEAF
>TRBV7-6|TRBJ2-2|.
ASSLAGELF
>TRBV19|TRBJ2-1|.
ASTARQANEQF
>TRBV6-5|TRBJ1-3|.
ASSYSSGLKNTIY
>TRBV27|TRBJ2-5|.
ASSPSRAETQY
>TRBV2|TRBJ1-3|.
ASRGGQFSGNTIY
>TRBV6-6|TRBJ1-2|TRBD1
ASSYSRTGPNYGYT
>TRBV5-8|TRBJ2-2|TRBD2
ATGRRSGGYTGELF
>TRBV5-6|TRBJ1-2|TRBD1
ASSLRGQGDGYT
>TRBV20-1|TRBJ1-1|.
SAEGNTEAF
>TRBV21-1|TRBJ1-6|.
ASSPIEWALSSYNSPLH
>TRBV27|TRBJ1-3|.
ASSFRDGNTIY
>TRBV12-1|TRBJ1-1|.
ASSSDFTEAF
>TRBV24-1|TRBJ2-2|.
ATSDLGGELF
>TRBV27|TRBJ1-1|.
ASTTNRLNTEAF
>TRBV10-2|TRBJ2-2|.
ASRGWGSGELF
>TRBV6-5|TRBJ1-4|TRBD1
ASSQGQGREKLF
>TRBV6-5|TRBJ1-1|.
ASTPNGAEAF
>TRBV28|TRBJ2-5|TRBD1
ASRDRTGKKETQY
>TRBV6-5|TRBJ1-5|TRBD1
ASSYSQGGNQPQH
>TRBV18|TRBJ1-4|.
ASSPGGPGEKLF
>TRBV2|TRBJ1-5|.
ASRQDGSNQPQH
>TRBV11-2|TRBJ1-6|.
ASSPRPIGGSYNSPLH
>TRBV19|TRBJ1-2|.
ASSIGEYGYT
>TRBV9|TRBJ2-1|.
ASSVEWIGDEQF
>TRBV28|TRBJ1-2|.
ASRSDGTGGYT
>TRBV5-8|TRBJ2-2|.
ASSRTGELF
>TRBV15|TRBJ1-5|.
ATSRDHLSSRPQH
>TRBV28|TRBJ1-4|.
ASSLVGLGEKLF
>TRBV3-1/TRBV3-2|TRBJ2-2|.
ASSQDPETMGTGELF
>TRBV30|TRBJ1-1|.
AWSVGVGTEAF
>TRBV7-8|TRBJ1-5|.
ASSFSGGNQPQH
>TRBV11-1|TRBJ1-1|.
ASSFRGENTEAF
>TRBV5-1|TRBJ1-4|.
ASSLGRVNEKLF
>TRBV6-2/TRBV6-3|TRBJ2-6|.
ASSYSFTSLDTTSGANVLT
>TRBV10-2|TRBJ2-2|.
ASSKTGANTGELF
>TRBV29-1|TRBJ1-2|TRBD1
SVEPGGSIYGYT
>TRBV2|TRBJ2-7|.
ASSELGRLGEQY
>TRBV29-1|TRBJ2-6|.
SVDRGAGANVLT
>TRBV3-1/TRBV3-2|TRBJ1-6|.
ASSPWGIDSPLH
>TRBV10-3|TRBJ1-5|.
AISGGDQPQH
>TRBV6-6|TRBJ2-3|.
ASRASAQHTDTQY
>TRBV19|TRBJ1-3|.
ASGSTGGNTIY
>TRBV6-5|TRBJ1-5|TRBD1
ASSTTGDEQPQH
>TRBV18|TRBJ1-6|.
ASSPAYNSPLH
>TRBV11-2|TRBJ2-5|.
ASSPLGGAALETQY